This T cell receptor beta chain was retrieved from a study of Graves' ophthalmopathy and Graves' hyperthyroidism. Overall study findings and caveats: Blood also contained most of the expanded thyroid clonotypes above 0.001 frequency.

As the template, RNA transcripts were used to amplify TCR beta CDR3 regions. HTBI primers were employed in first-round RT-PCR, then a second-round multiplex PCR followed. TCRdb itself ran the multiplex PCR reads through MiXCR, one entry per CDR3 protein. The sample carries fewer than 600,000 distinct CDR3 sequences, 14% recorded once. This clonotype was seen repeatedly, ten times or more. Its antigen remains unknown. The V gene lost 3 bases and the J gene lost 2 bases, with 15 bases spanning the gap. The germline V gene encodes CDR1 SGHNT and CDR2 YYREEE (reference sequence). The CDR3 has 15 residues. The chain combines TRBV5-4 with TRBJ2-7, with D possibly matching TRBD1 (6 bases). Source material: blood. This sequence was found in a woman aged 25 to 39 with Graves' ophthalmopathy. CDR3 DNA sequence: TGTGCCAGCAGCTACGAAAGGACAGTCACCTACGAGCAGTACTTC. The encoded protein is CASSYERTVTYEQYF.